The 25 T cell receptor beta chains presented below share a single source sample, sequenced in a study of Ad26.COV2.S vaccination and SARS-CoV-2 variants. Only in-frame clones appear in the TCRdb table, and some are missing; sequencing was by immunoSEQ multiplex PCR. The sample has fewer than 400,000 clones, 70% to 90% seen once. Treatment in this sample: about 20 received Ad26.COV2.S at low or high dose, single or two shots; several received placebo; per-sample allocation not given. The samples date from day 63 after the first vaccine or placebo injection. Sequences were derived from peripheral blood, sampled in a trial of Ad26.COV2.S vaccine versus placebo. The source is a person between 18 and 65 years old who received the Ad26.COV2.S COVID-19 vaccine or a placebo.

This sequence joins TRBV12-5 and TRBJ2-3; TRBD2 matches at 10 bases. This CDR3 is built from 14 residues. CDR1 is LGHNT, CDR2 FRNRAP, per germline. Germline trimming cut 5 bases from V and 4 bases from J; bases unmatched to any gene: 3. As DNA, the CDR3 is TGTGCTAGTGGTCCTAGCGGGGGATCAGATACGCAGTATTTT. Protein sequence: CASGPSGGSDTQYF.

The chain employs TRBV24-1 and TRBJ2-3; no clear D. V lost 6 bases and J 2 bases, leaving 5 bases between the germline ends. The CDR3 has 12 amino acids. Germline CDR1 reads KGHDR; CDR2 reads SFDVKD. The CDR3 bases are TGTGCCACCAGTAAGGACACAGATACGCAGTATTTT. It is translated as CATSKDTDTQYF.

This chain joins TRBV7-8 and TRBJ1-2, with D maybe TRBD1 (6 bases). Trimming cost V 2 bases and J 8 bases, with 12 bases left between them. Germline-derived CDR1 and CDR2 are SGHVS and FQNEAQ. The CDR3 contains 13 residues. The CDR3 loop reads CASSLLQGIGYTF. CDR3 nucleotides: TGTGCCAGCAGCTTACTCCAGGGGATCGGCTACACCTTC.

The chain uses TRBV6-2 or TRBV6-3 and TRBJ1-6; D remains unclear. This CDR3 is built from 15 residues. Deletions cut 2 bases from V and 9 bases from J, with 14 bases between. Per the germline V gene, CDR1 is MNHEY and CDR2 is SVGEGT. The CDR3 sequence: CASSYIRSWFSPLHF. The CDR3 DNA reads as TGTGCCAGCAGTTACATTCGTAGTTGGTTTTCACCCCTCCACTTT.

V gene TRBV7-2 combines with J gene TRBJ1-1; D gene ambiguous. CDR1 is SGHTA and CDR2 is FQGNSA in the germline V gene. This CDR3 has 14 residues. V shed 2 bases and J shed 4 bases, with 11 bases lying between them. The CDR3 loop reads CASSLSPGFTEAFF. In DNA form, the CDR3 reads TGTGCCAGCAGCTTATCTCCGGGTTTCACTGAAGCTTTCTTT.

As concerns this clone: This may arise from a read error, as a much more abundant clone is one base away. The chain has TRBV2 and TRBJ2-5, with D unresolved. Per germline, CDR1 SNHLY and CDR2 FYNNEI. V lost 6 bases, J lost 3 bases, and 5 bases lay in between. The CDR3 loop spans 11 amino acids. DNA for the CDR3: TGTGCCAGCAGCGTCGAAGAGACCCAGTACTTC. This gives the protein CASSVEETQYF.

This chain uses TRBV24-1 with TRBJ1-1; 8 nucleotides line up with TRBD1. CDR3 length: 14 residues. CDR1 and CDR2 (germline): KGHDR, SFDVKD. V dropped 7 bases and J dropped 0; count of bases not matched to a gene: 3. The CDR3 region has the DNA TGTGCCACCAGAGGACAGGGAATGAACACTGAAGCTTTCTTT. Its translation: CATRGQGMNTEAFF.

The chain links TRBV28 to TRBJ1-3, with D possibly being TRBD1 (6 bases). Germline V lookup: CDR1 MDHEN, CDR2 SYDVKM. Trimming cost V 5 bases and J 0 bases, with 14 bases left between them. This CDR3 region has 16 residues. The CDR3 region has the DNA TGTGCCAGCAGTCTGGCAGGGGAGGTCTCTGGAAACACCATATATTTT. Residues: CASSLAGEVSGNTIYF.

This chain uses TRBV24-1 with TRBJ1-5; unclear D gene. The V gene lost 8 bases and the J gene lost 5 bases, with 3 bases spanning the gap. CDR3 length: 10 residues. CDR1 is KGHDR and CDR2 is SFDVKD in the germline V gene. CDR3 sequence (DNA): TGTGCCACCATGTATCAGCCCCAGCATTTT. Translating it yields CATMYQPQHF.

The rearrangement links TRBV15 to TRBJ2-7, with no clear D. The ends were cut back, 0 bases at V and 4 bases at J, with 7 bases in the middle. CDR1 and CDR2 (germline): LNHNV, YYDKDF (reference sequence). The CDR3 runs to 13 residues. The CDR3 nucleotides read TGTGCCACCAGCAGAGACCCGACATACGAGCAGTACTTC. It encodes CATSRDPTYEQYF.

The rearrangement joins TRBV28 to TRBJ1-2; no definite D call. This CDR3 spans 13 amino acids. Germline loops: CDR1 MDHEN, CDR2 SYDVKM. V gave up 1 base and J gave up 5 bases, with 8 bases separating them. Here the CDR3 DNA reads TGTGCCAGCAGTTTATCGGGCGGATATGGCTACACCTTC. Translated: CASSLSGGYGYTF.

The chain joins TRBV28 to TRBJ1-3; D is unresolved. In germline, CDR1 is MDHEN, CDR2 SYDVKM. The V end was cut by 3 bases, the J end by 0 bases, with 12 bases between. There are 16 residues in the CDR3. Here the CDR3 reads CASSFLAGNSGNTIYF. CDR3 DNA sequence: TGTGCCAGCAGTTTCCTGGCGGGAAACTCTGGAAACACCATATATTTT.

The CDR3 loop reads CASSLTGGGVNEQFF. DNA of the CDR3: TGTGCCAGCAGCTTAACTGGGGGAGGGGTCAATGAGCAGTTCTTC. J is TRBJ2-1 and V is TRBV7-8; TRBD2 agrees at 7 bases. The ends lost 2 bases at V and 6 bases at J; junction bases unmatched: 7. The CDR3 is 15 amino acids. In germline, CDR1 is SGHVS, CDR2 FQNEAQ.

This clone was detected a few times. The chain combines TRBV28 with TRBJ1-4, with 9 nucleotides matching TRBD1. With 5 bases clipped from V and 8 bases from J, the junction kept 9 bases outside the gene matches. Per germline, CDR1 MDHEN and CDR2 SYDVKM. CDR3 size: 15 residues. CDR3 DNA: TGTGCCAGCAGTACGGGGGGACAGGGTGGAGAAAAACTGTTTTTT. It encodes CASSTGGQGGEKLFF.

The chain couples TRBV19 to TRBJ2-2; D is possibly TRBD1 (6 bases). Trimming took 7 bases from V and 5 from J, leaving 11 bases between them. The CDR3 length is 13 residues. Germline assignment: CDR1 LNHDA and CDR2 SQIVND (reference sequence). The DNA for the CDR3 is TGTGCCAGTACCCGACAGGCGACCGGGGAGCTGTTTTTT. Its translation: CASTRQATGELFF.

The chain is built from TRBV6-5 and TRBJ2-1; unclear D gene. Between the trimmed V and J ends, which lost 2 bases and 7 bases, there was a span of 12 bases. There are 14 residues in the CDR3. CDR1 is MNHEY and CDR2 is SVGAGI in the germline V gene. CDR3 region: CASSYPDGRNEQFF. The CDR3 DNA reads as TGTGCCAGCAGTTACCCCGACGGTAGGAATGAGCAGTTCTTC.

This clone was observed a handful of times. The chain combines TRBV7-2 with TRBJ1-1; D gene uncertain. V lost 2 bases and J 4 bases, leaving 2 bases between the germline ends. Germline loops: CDR1 SGHTA, CDR2 FQGNSA. The CDR3 is made up of 11 amino acids. This chain's CDR3 is CASSLRTEAFF. The DNA of the CDR3 is TGTGCCAGCAGCTTACGCACTGAAGCTTTCTTT.

The V gene is TRBV6-5, the J gene TRBJ1-1; D might be TRBD1 (6 bases). V was shortened by 0 bases and J by 7 bases, with 18 bases between the two germline ends. Per the germline V gene, CDR1 is MNHEY and CDR2 is SVGAGI. The CDR3 sequence is 16 residues long. In nucleotides, the CDR3 is TGTGCCAGCAGTTACTCGAGAAGGGGGATACATAATGAAGCTTTCTTT. Translation: CASSYSRRGIHNEAFF.

The gene calls are TRBV27 and TRBJ2-7; D remains ambiguous. Trimming took 6 bases from V and 2 from J, leaving 14 bases between them. Germline V gene data show CDR1 as MNHEY and CDR2 as SMNVEV (reference sequence). The CDR3 has 14 residues. CDR3 nucleotides: TGTGCCAGCAGACCCTTAAGGGTGCCCTACGAGCAGTACTTC. Protein product: CASRPLRVPYEQYF.

This chain uses TRBV9 with TRBJ1-6; tentatively, D is TRBD1 (5 bases). Looked up from germline, CDR1 is SGDLS and CDR2 is YYNGEE. V lost 0 bases and J 10 bases, leaving 11 bases between the germline ends. CDR3 length equals 14 residues. CDR3 sequence (DNA): TGTGCCAGCAGCGTAGGGGGGAGTGGCTCACCCCTCCACTTT. Translating gives CASSVGGSGSPLHF.

This chain joins TRBV7-6 and TRBJ1-6; TRBD1 aligns across 7 bases. The V gene's germline CDR1 is SGHVS and CDR2 FNYEAQ. V lost 4 bases, J lost 13 bases, and 10 bases stayed unmatched. This CDR3 comprises 14 residues. The DNA for the CDR3 is TGTGCCAGCAGCTCCGGGACAGCATTTGGGCCCCTCCACTTT. Translated: CASSSGTAFGPLHF. Together with reference TRBV7-6 and TRBJ1-6, the CDR3 gives the full variable domain: GAGVSQSPRYKVTKRGQDVALRCDPISGHVSLYWYRQALGQGPEFLTYFNYEAQQDKSGLPNDRFSAERPEGSISTLTIQRTEQRDSAMYRCASSSGTAFGPLHFGNGTRLTVT.

This chain links TRBV3-1 (or the pseudogene TRBV3-2) with TRBJ2-3; D not resolved. Trimming stripped 1 base from V and 0 bases from J, with 8 bases between. CDR1 LGHDT and CDR2 YNNKEL come from the germline V gene (reference sequence). The CDR3 is made up of 15 amino acids. The DNA for the CDR3 is TGTGCCAGCAGCCAAGTAATAAAAAGCACAGATACGCAGTATTTT. Translated: CASSQVIKSTDTQYF.

Only one count was recorded for this clone. The V gene is TRBV28, the J gene TRBJ1-1, with D possibly TRBD1 on 5 matching bases. Germline loops: CDR1 MDHEN, CDR2 SYDVKM. V shed 8 bases and J shed 1 base, with 8 bases lying between them. There are 12 residues in the CDR3. The CDR3 loop is CASFTGNTEAFF. DNA for the CDR3: TGTGCCAGCTTCACAGGGAACACTGAAGCTTTCTTT.

The V call is TRBV10-3, the J call TRBJ2-7; TRBD1 is a possible D gene (6 bases). The germline V gene has CDR1 ENHRY and CDR2 SYGVKD. The CDR3 extends over 15 amino acids. With 0 bases removed from V and 2 bases from J, the gap between germline ends came to 11 bases. CDR3 in amino acids: CAISESWTATYEQYF. For the CDR3, the DNA is TGTGCCATCAGTGAGTCGTGGACAGCAACCTACGAGCAGTACTTC.

The chain has TRBV6-5 and TRBJ2-2; D call uncertain. The CDR3 runs to 14 residues. Trimming cost V 7 bases and J 0 bases, with 9 bases left between them. Germline CDR1 reads MNHEY; CDR2 reads SVGAGI. This CDR3 is CASMSFANTGELFF. The CDR3 DNA sequence: TGTGCCAGCATGAGCTTCGCGAACACCGGGGAGCTGTTTTTT.